These T cell receptor beta chains were read from a single sample in a study of vaccination effects on CD4 cells after COVID-19. Their specific antigens are unknown. Repertoires were generated with immunoSEQ multiplex PCR, while TCRdb's copy carries only in-frame clones and drops some. Here the sample spans some 22,000 clones, around 77% being singletons. The sequenced sample was CD4+ T cells from PBMCs cultured with SARS-CoV-2 spike peptides, obtained before COVID-19 vaccination. The receptors stem from a human donor who had a prior SARS-CoV-2 infection. Both conserved end residues are part of each CDR3. The order of the fields is J gene, V gene, clone size, D gene, CDR3 DNA, CDR3 protein. A D gene is named only where the DNA matches it firmly. Clone sizes are given selectively: once, few, many, or a class where the clone is expanded.

TRBJ2-1 TRBV5-4 - - TGTGCCAGCAGCTTGGGGGAGAGCAGTGAGCAGTTCTTC CASSLGESSEQFF
TRBJ2-7 TRBV4-1 - - TGCGCCAGCAGCCAAGAAGGGCTTCTAGAGCAGTACTTC CASSQEGLLEQYF
TRBJ2-1 TRBV11-1 - - TGTGCCAGCAGCCCAGGTCGGAGCTCCTACAATGAGCAGTTCTTC CASSPGRSSYNEQFF
TRBJ2-1 TRBV30 - - TGTGCCTGGAGTGTACCCTACAATGAGCAGTTCTTC CAWSVPYNEQFF
TRBJ2-7 TRBV2 - TRBD1 TGTGCCAGCAAAGTGGCGACAGGGCCCGGTGGAGAGCAGTACTTC CASKVATGPGGEQYF
TRBJ2-7 TRBV18 few - TGTGCCAGCTCACCAGTGTCGACTGAACCCTACGAGCAGTACTTC CASSPVSTEPYEQYF
TRBJ2-3 TRBV5-1 - TRBD2 TGCGCCAGCAGCACTAGCGGGGGGACAGATACGCAGTATTTT CASSTSGGTDTQYF
TRBJ2-4 TRBV13 - - TGTGCCAGCAGCTTAACCGCCCGGACGAGGATAGCCAAAAACATTCAGTACTTC CASSLTARTRIAKNIQYF
TRBJ1-2 TRBV27 - TRBD1 TGTGCCAGCAGTACAGGGGGGATACCCTATGGCTACACCTTC CASSTGGIPYGYTF
TRBJ1-1 TRBV2 few - TGTGCCAGCACAGGGGATTTGAACACTGAAGCTTTCTTT CASTGDLNTEAFF
TRBJ2-3 TRBV3-1/TRBV3-2 - TRBD1 TGTGCCAGCAGCGCCCGCTGGACAGGGGGAAGGAGCACAGATACGCAGTATTTT CASSARWTGGRSTDTQYF
TRBJ1-2 TRBV3-1/TRBV3-2 few TRBD1 TGTGCCAGCAGCCAAGAATTGTCGGGACAGCCCTATGGCTACACCTTC CASSQELSGQPYGYTF
TRBJ1-6 TRBV5-1 few TRBD1 TGCGCCAGCAGCGCCGGACAGGGAGGTTCACCCCTCCACTTT CASSAGQGGSPLHF
TRBJ2-2 TRBV6-5 - - TGTGCCAGCAGTTACTCGATCACAGGGAACACCGGGGAGCTGTTTTTT CASSYSITGNTGELFF
TRBJ1-2 TRBV7-3 - - TGTGCCAGCAGCTTAGACCGGTCGGGCTATGGCTACACCTTC CASSLDRSGYGYTF
TRBJ2-1 TRBV3-1/TRBV3-2 - TRBD2 TGTGCCAGCAGCCAATTGGGGACTAGCGGTTACAATGAGCAGTTCTTC CASSQLGTSGYNEQFF
TRBJ2-1 TRBV11-3 - - TGTGCCAGCAGCTTAGGAGTTCAAGCGTTGTTTGATGAGCAGTTCTTC CASSLGVQALFDEQFF
TRBJ1-5 TRBV7-2 - - TGTGCCAGCAGCTTATGGGGCATCAATCAGCCCCAGCATTTT CASSLWGINQPQHF
TRBJ2-3 TRBV29-1 - TRBD2 TGCAGCGTTGCTAGCGGGCTCGTAGATACGCAGTATTTT CSVASGLVDTQYF
TRBJ2-3 TRBV29-1 - - TGCAGCGTTGATGGCGGGGCTACTCGTAGCACAGATACGCAGTATTTT CSVDGGATRSTDTQYF
TRBJ2-5 TRBV5-1 - TRBD1 TGCGCCAGCCGCTGGGGGACAGAAGAGACCCAGTACTTC CASRWGTEETQYF
TRBJ2-1 TRBV11-3 - TRBD2 TGTGCCAGCAGTCCCCGGGCTAGCGGTCTCCATGAGCAGTTCTTC CASSPRASGLHEQFF
TRBJ1-6 TRBV3-1/TRBV3-2 - - TGTGCCAGCAGCCAAGAGATACCGAGCTCCTATAATTCACCCCTCCACTTT CASSQEIPSSYNSPLHF
TRBJ1-5 TRBV6-5 - - TGTGCCAGCAGTTTCCAGGGTGGTCAGCCCCAGCATTTT CASSFQGGQPQHF
TRBJ2-7 TRBV12-3/TRBV12-4 - TRBD2 TGTGCCAGCAATAGCGGGTACTCCTACGAGCAGTACTTC CASNSGYSYEQYF
TRBJ2-7 TRBV15 - TRBD1 TGTGCCACCAGCAGAGTGGGGGACAGGTCCTACGAGCAGTACTTC CATSRVGDRSYEQYF
TRBJ1-6 TRBV5-4 - - TGTGCCAGCAGCTTGCGTGCCAGCTATAATTCACCCCTCCACTTT CASSLRASYNSPLHF
TRBJ2-1 TRBV29-1 few - TGCAGCGTTGAAGACGTCCCATCGCAGTTCTTC CSVEDVPSQFF
TRBJ1-3 TRBV6-1 - - TGTGCCAGCAGTGAGGGACGGGTCTCTGGAAACACCATATATTTT CASSEGRVSGNTIYF
TRBJ1-5 TRBV5-5 - - TGTGCCAGCAGCTTGGACTGGGCGATAGGGCAGCCCCAGCATTTT CASSLDWAIGQPQHF